This entry is about one TCR beta chain. The antigen is undetermined. The sample originates from a study of cytomegalovirus exposure and HLA in healthy donors. Study observations and caveats: Later on, an analysis showed TCR association rates differing by HLA locus, with DRB1 the most and HLA-C the fewest.

Participants comprised healthy donors of bone marrow. The donors, nominally healthy at sampling, likely had unrecorded immune exposures. The primer mix had 60 Vbeta and 13 Jbeta primers. Sequencing was performed with immunoSEQ multiplex PCR; in TCRdb, only in-frame clones are kept and a portion is missing. Among 150,000 or so clones, about 85% were seen once, and the ten largest hold 4.5%. CDR1 is DFQATT and CDR2 is SNEGSKA in the germline V gene (reference sequence). The CDR3 is 11 amino acids. V shed 6 bases and J shed 5 bases, with 11 bases lying between them. This chain links TRBV20-1 with TRBJ2-7; a possible D gene is TRBD1 (5 bases). Sequenced input: PBMCs. The receptor comes from a woman in her forties or fifties in good health and CMV-seropositive. CDR3 nucleotide sequence: TGCAGTGCCCGGAAGGGGAACGAGCAGTACTTC. This translates into CSARKGNEQYF.